This T cell receptor beta chain emerged from a study of shared clonotypes between healthy human individuals. Study background: Donors had three CD4 naive, three CD4 memory, two CD8 naive and one CD8 memory plate apiece. Study-wide results and limits: The donor pool, a small one, limited the genetic and exposure-history diversity represented.

Clones were read by immunoSEQ multiplex PCR, and TCRdb kept only the in-frame ones, dropping some. The table shows 1,500,000 or so clones, with roughly 97% occurring only once. The count of this clone is one. Antigen: not known. Caucasian adults living in Nashville, Tennessee, provided all samples. Sequencing input: naive CD4+ T cells sorted from blood. Subset specified: CD45RA+ positively selected. The TCR comes from a man in his thirties or forties in good health.

The chain's CDR3 is CATSRDWVVRMYGYTF. The CDR3 bases are TGTGCCACCAGCAGAGATTGGGTGGTGAGGATGTATGGCTACACCTTC. The chain joins TRBV15 to TRBJ1-2; D unclear. The V gene's germline CDR1 is LNHNV and CDR2 YYDKDF (reference sequence). This CDR3 region has 16 residues. Trimming took 0 bases from V and 5 from J, leaving 16 bases between them.